These T cell receptor beta chains were read from a single sample in a study of monozygotic twins with cystic fibrosis. TCRdb keeps only in-frame clones here, not all; method: immunoSEQ multiplex PCR. The sample consists of 34,000 or so clones, roughly 90% of them appearing once. The specimen sequenced was blood. The receptors here all came from a girl aged 2-15 years with cystic fibrosis. CDR3s include the opening cysteine and the closing phenylalanine or tryptophan. The D gene is left open where the match is weak.

cdr3_length	v_call	d_call	j_call	cdr3_aa	cdr3_nt
14	TRBV30	-	TRBJ1-5	CAWSAGTDNQPQHF	TGTGCCTGGAGTGCAGGGACGGACAATCAGCCCCAGCATTTT
16	TRBV10-3	-	TRBJ1-2	CAISEPGGQKDYGYTF	TGTGCCATCAGTGAGCCTGGAGGACAGAAGGACTATGGCTACACCTTC
15	TRBV19	-	TRBJ1-5	CASSIGQGINQPQHF	TGTGCCAGTAGTATCGGGCAGGGAATTAATCAGCCCCAGCATTTT
14	TRBV27	TRBD2	TRBJ2-1	CASSGTSGDNEQFF	TGTGCCAGCAGTGGGACTAGCGGAGACAATGAGCAGTTCTTC
11	TRBV6-5	-	TRBJ2-1	CASFRGNEQFF	TGTGCCAGCTTCCGGGGCAATGAGCAGTTCTTC
14	TRBV27	-	TRBJ1-1	CASSLSFPVTEAFF	TGTGCCAGCAGTTTAAGTTTCCCGGTTACTGAAGCTTTCTTT
15	TRBV10-3	TRBD2	TRBJ2-5	CAISESLAGGETQYF	TGTGCCATCAGTGAGTCCCTAGCGGGAGGTGAGACCCAGTACTTC
14	TRBV19	TRBD1	TRBJ2-7	CASSTTGGKNEQYF	TGTGCCAGTAGTACGACAGGGGGCAAGAACGAGCAGTACTTC
15	TRBV7-2	TRBD2	TRBJ2-1	CASSLTSGSGSEQFF	TGTGCCAGCAGTCTTACTAGCGGGAGTGGTAGTGAGCAGTTCTTC
16	TRBV5-1	TRBD1	TRBJ1-4	CASSLGGTDRSEKLFF	TGCGCCAGCAGCTTGGGCGGGACAGACCGGTCTGAAAAACTGTTTTTT